The next 9 T cell receptor beta chains were all read from a single sample in a study of blood T cell repertoires in COVID-19. TCRdb's copy holds only in-frame clones and misses some; the assay was immunoSEQ multiplex PCR. This table has 60,000 or so clones, roughly 93% appearing once. The sample was peripheral blood. These receptors were taken from a human donor in a cohort sampled during active COVID-19.

This chain uses TRBV4-2 with TRBJ1-1; no definite D call. Germline V gene data show CDR1 as LGHNA and CDR2 as YNFKEQ. Between the trimmed V and J ends, which lost 2 bases and 0 bases, there was a span of 16 bases. The CDR3 covers 17 residues. The CDR3 protein is CASSQNSMREMNTEAFF. The DNA of the CDR3 is TGTGCCAGCAGCCAAAATAGCATGCGGGAAATGAACACTGAAGCTTTCTTT.

The V gene is TRBV29-1, the J gene TRBJ2-5; a possible D gene is TRBD1 (6 bases). The V gene lost 7 bases and the J gene lost 4 bases, with 13 bases spanning the gap. The CDR3 is made up of 12 amino acids. Germline V gene sequence: CDR1 SQVTM, CDR2 ANQGSEA. The CDR3 bases are TGCAGCGCCCGTTGGGGGCCAGAGACCCAGTACTTC. It codes for CSARWGPETQYF.

The chain is built from TRBV11-2 and TRBJ2-7, with D possibly TRBD1 on 6 matching bases. Germline V gives CDR1 SGHAT, CDR2 FQNNGV. The CDR3 extends over 14 amino acids. V lost 6 bases, J lost 0 bases, and 12 bases lay in between. The CDR3 nucleotides read TGTGCCAGCAGGAGGGGGTTTAGCTCCTACGAGCAGTACTTC. Its protein product is CASRRGFSSYEQYF.

The chain couples TRBV5-1 to TRBJ2-1; D not certain. The CDR3 has 13 amino acids. Germline-derived CDR1 and CDR2 are SGHRS and YFSETQ. Deletions cut 0 bases from V and 5 bases from J, with 6 bases between. The CDR3 region is CASSLAGHNEQFF. As DNA, the CDR3 is TGCGCCAGCAGCTTGGCAGGCCACAATGAGCAGTTCTTC.

The chain has TRBV10-1 and TRBJ2-2; D remains ambiguous. Germline CDR1 is WNHNN and CDR2 is SYGVQD (reference sequence). Between the trimmed V and J ends, which lost 7 bases and 1 base, there was a span of 10 bases. This CDR3 region has 14 residues. This CDR3 is CASIQELNTGELFF. The CDR3 DNA sequence: TGCGCCAGCATCCAGGAATTGAACACCGGGGAGCTGTTTTTT.

The gene calls are TRBV19 and TRBJ1-5, with 8 nucleotides matching TRBD1. Germline V lookup: CDR1 LNHDA, CDR2 SQIVND (reference sequence). After removal of 3 bases from V and 3 bases from J, the junction contained 7 bases not matched to a gene. This CDR3 contains 16 residues. CDR3 amino acids: CASSIGDRGPNQPQHF. CDR3 nucleotides: TGTGCCAGTAGTATCGGAGACAGGGGTCCCAATCAGCCCCAGCATTTT.

V usage is TRBV28 and J usage is TRBJ2-5, with 14 bases fitting TRBD2. Trimming took 5 bases from V and 5 from J; bases not matched to a gene: 7. Germline-derived CDR1 and CDR2 are MDHEN and SYDVKM. The CDR3 is 16 amino acids. CDR3 DNA: TGTGCCAGCAGTAGGGGACTAGCGGGAGCGAAGGAGACCCAGTACTTC. Translation: CASSRGLAGAKETQYF.

This chain joins TRBV7-2 and TRBJ1-4, with 10 nucleotides matching TRBD1. Per the germline V gene, CDR1 is SGHTA and CDR2 is FQGNSA. The CDR3 runs 16 residues. With V trimmed by 2 bases and J by 5 bases, 5 bases remained unmatched. The CDR3 DNA reads as TGTGCCAGCAGCTTATCACAGGGACAGGGGAATGAAAAACTGTTTTTT. Residues: CASSLSQGQGNEKLFF.

The rearrangement uses TRBV5-1 and TRBJ2-1; D gene unclear. Deletions cut 7 bases from V and 9 bases from J, with 11 bases between. CDR3 length equals 11 residues. Per germline, CDR1 SGHRS and CDR2 YFSETQ. DNA for the CDR3: TGCGCCAGCGGAGAGGTGGGTGAGCAGTTCTTC. It is translated as CASGEVGEQFF.